What follows is one TCR beta chain and its context. The entry originates in a study of T cells in Graves' hyperthyroidism and ophthalmopathy. J gave up 10 bases and V 4 bases, and 4 bases lay outside the gene matches. Germline CDR1 is GTSNPN and CDR2 is SVGIG (reference sequence). This CDR3 has 12 residues. The source material, RNA transcripts, was used to amplify TCR beta CDR3 regions. Carried out on the TCR CDR3, a first-round RT-PCR used the HTBI primer set. TCRdb recomputed calls from the multiplex PCR reads with MiXCR, one row per CDR3 protein. The repertoire holds more than 500,000 distinct CDR3 sequences, roughly 15% seen once, with 3.5% to 4.5% in the top ten. Disease duration was under 3 months in the ophthalmopathy patients, who also had a Clinical Activity Score of at least 3 and a NOSPECS grade of at least 4.

Sequencing was carried out using blood. The V gene is TRBV30, the J gene TRBJ1-6; 7 bases are a match to TRBD1. This receptor was identified in a middle-aged woman with Graves' ophthalmopathy. The CDR3 reads CAWKRQGSPLHF. The CDR3 nucleotides are TGTGCCTGGAAACGACAGGGATCACCCCTCCACTTT.